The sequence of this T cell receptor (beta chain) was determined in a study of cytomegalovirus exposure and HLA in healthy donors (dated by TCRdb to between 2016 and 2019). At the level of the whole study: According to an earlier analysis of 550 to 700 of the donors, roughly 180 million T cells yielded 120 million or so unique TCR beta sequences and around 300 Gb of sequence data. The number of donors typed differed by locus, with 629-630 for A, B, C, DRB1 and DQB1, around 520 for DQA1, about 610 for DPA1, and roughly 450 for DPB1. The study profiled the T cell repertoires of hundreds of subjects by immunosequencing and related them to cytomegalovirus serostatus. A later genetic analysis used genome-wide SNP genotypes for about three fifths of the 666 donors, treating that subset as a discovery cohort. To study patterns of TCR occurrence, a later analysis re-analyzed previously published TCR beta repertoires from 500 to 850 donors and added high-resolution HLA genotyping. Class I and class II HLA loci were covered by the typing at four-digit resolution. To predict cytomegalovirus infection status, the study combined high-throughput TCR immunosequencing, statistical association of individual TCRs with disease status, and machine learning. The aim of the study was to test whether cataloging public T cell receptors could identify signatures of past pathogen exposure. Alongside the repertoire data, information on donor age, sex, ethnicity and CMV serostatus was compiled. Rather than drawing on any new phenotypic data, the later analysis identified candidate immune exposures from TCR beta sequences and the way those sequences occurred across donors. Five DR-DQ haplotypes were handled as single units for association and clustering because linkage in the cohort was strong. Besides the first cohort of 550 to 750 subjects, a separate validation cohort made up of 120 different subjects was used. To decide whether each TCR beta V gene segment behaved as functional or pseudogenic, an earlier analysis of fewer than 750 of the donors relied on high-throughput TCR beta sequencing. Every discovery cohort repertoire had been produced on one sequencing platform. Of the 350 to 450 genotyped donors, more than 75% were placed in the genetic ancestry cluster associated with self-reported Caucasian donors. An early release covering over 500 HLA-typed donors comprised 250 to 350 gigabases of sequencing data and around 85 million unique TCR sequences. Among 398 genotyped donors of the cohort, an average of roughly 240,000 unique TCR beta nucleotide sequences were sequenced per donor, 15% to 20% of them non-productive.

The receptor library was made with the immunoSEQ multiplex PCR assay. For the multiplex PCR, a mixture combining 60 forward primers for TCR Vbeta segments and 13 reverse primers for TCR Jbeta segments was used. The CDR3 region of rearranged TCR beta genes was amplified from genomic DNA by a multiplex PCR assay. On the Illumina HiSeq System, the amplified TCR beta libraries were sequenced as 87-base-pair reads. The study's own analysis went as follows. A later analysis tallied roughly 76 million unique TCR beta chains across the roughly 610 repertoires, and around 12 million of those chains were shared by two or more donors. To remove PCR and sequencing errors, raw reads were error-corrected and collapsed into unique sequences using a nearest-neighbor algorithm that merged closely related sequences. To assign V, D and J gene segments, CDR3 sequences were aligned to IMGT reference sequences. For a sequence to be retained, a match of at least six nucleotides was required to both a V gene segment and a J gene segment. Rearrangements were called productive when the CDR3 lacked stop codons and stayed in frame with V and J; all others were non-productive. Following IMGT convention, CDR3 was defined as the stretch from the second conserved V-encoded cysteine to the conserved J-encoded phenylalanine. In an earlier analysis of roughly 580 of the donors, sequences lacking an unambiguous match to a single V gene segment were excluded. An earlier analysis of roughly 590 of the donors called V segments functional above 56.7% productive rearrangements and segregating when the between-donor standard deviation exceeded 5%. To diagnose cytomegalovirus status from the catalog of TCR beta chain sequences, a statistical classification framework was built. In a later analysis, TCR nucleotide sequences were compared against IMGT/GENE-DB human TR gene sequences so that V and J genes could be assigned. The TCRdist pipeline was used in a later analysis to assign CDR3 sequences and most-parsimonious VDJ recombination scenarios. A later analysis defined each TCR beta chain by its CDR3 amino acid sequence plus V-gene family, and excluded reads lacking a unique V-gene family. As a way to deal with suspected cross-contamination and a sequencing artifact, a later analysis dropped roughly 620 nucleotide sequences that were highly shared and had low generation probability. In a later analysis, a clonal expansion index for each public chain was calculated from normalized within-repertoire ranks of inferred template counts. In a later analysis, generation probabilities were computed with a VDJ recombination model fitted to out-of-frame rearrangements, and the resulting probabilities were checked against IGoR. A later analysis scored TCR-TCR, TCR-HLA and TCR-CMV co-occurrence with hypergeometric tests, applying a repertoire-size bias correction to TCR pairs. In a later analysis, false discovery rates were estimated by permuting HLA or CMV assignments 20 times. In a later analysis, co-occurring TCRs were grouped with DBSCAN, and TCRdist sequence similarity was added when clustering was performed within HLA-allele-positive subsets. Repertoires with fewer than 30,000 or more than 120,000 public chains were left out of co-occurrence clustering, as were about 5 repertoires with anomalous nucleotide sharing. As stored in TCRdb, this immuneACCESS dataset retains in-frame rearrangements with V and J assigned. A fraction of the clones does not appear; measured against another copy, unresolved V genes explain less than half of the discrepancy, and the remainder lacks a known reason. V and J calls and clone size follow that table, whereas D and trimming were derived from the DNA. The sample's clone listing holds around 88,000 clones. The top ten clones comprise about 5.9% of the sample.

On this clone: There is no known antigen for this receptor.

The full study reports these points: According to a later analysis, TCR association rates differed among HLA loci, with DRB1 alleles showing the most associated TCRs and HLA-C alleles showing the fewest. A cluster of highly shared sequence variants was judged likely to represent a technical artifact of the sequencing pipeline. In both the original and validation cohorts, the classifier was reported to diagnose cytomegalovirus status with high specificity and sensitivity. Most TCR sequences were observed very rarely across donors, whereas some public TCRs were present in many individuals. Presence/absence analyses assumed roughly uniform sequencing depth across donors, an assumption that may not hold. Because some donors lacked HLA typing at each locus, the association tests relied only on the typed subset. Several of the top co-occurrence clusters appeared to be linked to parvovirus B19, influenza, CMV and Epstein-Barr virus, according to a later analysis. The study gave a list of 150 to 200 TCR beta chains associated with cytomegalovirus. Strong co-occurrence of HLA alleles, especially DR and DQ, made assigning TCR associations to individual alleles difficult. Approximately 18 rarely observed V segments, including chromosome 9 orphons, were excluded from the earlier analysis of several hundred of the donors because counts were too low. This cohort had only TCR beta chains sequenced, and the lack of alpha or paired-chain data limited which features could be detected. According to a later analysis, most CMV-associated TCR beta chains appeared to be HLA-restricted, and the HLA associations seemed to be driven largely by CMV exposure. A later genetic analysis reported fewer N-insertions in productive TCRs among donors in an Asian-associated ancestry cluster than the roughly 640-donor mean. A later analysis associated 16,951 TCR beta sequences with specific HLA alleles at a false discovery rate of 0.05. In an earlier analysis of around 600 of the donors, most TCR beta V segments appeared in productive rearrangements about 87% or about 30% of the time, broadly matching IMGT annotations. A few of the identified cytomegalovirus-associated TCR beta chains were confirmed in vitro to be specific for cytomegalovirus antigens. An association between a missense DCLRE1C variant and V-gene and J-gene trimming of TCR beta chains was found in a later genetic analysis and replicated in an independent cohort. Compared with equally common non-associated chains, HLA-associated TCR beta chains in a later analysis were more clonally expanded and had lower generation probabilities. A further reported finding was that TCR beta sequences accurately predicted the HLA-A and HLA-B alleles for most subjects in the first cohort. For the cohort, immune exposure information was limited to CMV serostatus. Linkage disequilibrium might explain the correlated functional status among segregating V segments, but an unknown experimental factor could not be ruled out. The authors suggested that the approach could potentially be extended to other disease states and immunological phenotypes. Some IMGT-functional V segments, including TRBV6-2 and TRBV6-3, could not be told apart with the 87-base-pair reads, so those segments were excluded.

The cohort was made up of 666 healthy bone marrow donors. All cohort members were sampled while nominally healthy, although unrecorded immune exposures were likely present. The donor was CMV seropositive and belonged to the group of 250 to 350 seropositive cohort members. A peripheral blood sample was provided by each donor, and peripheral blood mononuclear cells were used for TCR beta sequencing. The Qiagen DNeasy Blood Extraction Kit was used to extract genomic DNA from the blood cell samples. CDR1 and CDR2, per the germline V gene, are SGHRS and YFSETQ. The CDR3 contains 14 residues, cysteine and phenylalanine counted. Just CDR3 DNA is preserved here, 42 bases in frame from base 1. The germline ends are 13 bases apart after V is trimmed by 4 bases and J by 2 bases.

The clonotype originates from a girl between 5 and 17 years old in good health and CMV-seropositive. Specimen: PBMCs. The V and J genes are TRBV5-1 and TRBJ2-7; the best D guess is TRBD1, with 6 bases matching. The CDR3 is CASSLQGSAYEQYF. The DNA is TGCGCCAGCAGCCTTCAGGGGAGCGCCTACGAGCAGTACTTC. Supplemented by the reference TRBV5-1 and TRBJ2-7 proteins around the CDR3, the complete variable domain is KAGVTQTPRYLIKTRGQQVTLSCSPISGHRSVSWYQQTPGQGLQFLFEYFSETQRNKGNFPGRFSGRQFSNSRSEMNVSTLELGDSALYLCASSLQGSAYEQYFGPGTRLTVT.